Presented here are 20 T cell receptor beta chains from one specimen sequenced in a study of T-cell memory formation after mild COVID-19. Each CDR3 protein gets one entry after TCRdb re-called the 5' RACE reads with MiXCR. The sample carries approximately 180,000 distinct CDR3 sequences, approximately 16% recorded once. Sequencing used PBMCs or a T cell subset sorted from them (not recorded which). These receptors were collected from an adult woman who had mild COVID-19 (a few samples of this study predate the infection). Cell type and time point are not known.

The chain has TRBV5-1 and TRBJ1-1, with 8 bases matching TRBD1. The CDR3 totals 15 residues. J gave up 3 bases and V 0 bases, and 4 bases lay outside the gene matches. The V gene's germline CDR1 is SGHRS and CDR2 YFSETQ. The CDR3 sequence: CASSLDGRGHTEAFF. Here the CDR3 DNA reads TGCGCCAGCAGCTTGGATGGCAGGGGGCACACTGAAGCTTTCTTT.

This clonotype was recorded at least ten times. The CDR3 loop is CASSDREGSYEQYF. The DNA of the CDR3 is TGCGCCAGTAGCGACAGGGAAGGGTCCTACGAGCAGTACTTC. The gene calls are TRBV5-1 and TRBJ2-7; TRBD1 matches 7 bases. V trimming: 8 bases; J trimming: 1 base; junction bases outside the gene matches: 9. CDR1 SGHRS and CDR2 YFSETQ come from the germline V gene. The CDR3 has 14 amino acids.

This clonotype has more than one count but fewer than ten. Its ends do not fully match the called genes, so a read error is possible. This chain uses TRBV7-7 with TRBJ2-5, with TRBD1 matching over 8 bases. Germline V gene sequence: CDR1 SSHAT, CDR2 FNYEAQ (reference sequence). CDR3 length equals 15 residues. The CDR3 sequence: CASRRRTGFVETQYF. The CDR3 DNA follows: TGTGCTAGCAGGCGTCGGACAGGGTTTGTGGAGACCCAGTACTTC.

J is TRBJ2-4 and V is TRBV18; D is ambiguous. The CDR3 length is 17 residues. Trimming cost V 5 bases and J 1 base, with 18 bases left between them. Germline-derived CDR1 and CDR2 are KGHSH and LQKENI. The CDR3 DNA is TGTGCCAGCTCAAGAGACGCCCCCGGTATGGCCAAAAACATTCAGTACTTC. Protein product: CASSRDAPGMAKNIQYF.

This clonotype has just a few counts. The V call is TRBV15, the J call TRBJ1-6; D is possibly TRBD1 (5 bases). Trimming shortened V by 4 bases and J by 7 bases, and 14 bases separated the two germline ends. This CDR3 contains 15 residues. Germline assignment: CDR1 LNHNV and CDR2 YYDKDF (reference sequence). The CDR3 region has the DNA TGTGCCACCAGCACGGCGGGGGTTGGGAATTCACCCCTCCACTTT. Protein: CATSTAGVGNSPLHF. Full variable domain (missing parts from reference TRBV15 and TRBJ1-6): DAMVIQNPRYQVTQFGKPVTLSCSQTLNHNVMYWYQQKSSQAPKLLFHYYDKDFNNEADTPDNFQSRRPNTSFCFLDIRSPGLGDTAMYLCATSTAGVGNSPLHFGNGTRLTVT.

In this sample, this clonotype turned up a few times. The rearrangement uses TRBV4-1 and TRBJ2-7; D uncertain. Looked up from germline, CDR1 is MGHRA and CDR2 is YSYEKL. There are 15 residues in the CDR3. With 1 base removed from V and 0 bases from J, the gap between germline ends came to 10 bases. CDR3 region: CASSQVVGSSYEQYF. The CDR3 DNA reads as TGCGCCAGCAGCCAAGTCGTGGGGTCCTCCTACGAGCAGTACTTC.

The chain links TRBV20-1 to TRBJ2-1; TRBD2 matches 10 bases. The CDR3 covers 16 residues. Per the germline V gene, CDR1 is DFQATT and CDR2 is SNEGSKA (reference sequence). V shed 3 bases and J 4 bases; nucleotides not matched to a gene: 9. The CDR3 nucleotides are TGCAGTGCTAGGTCCAGCGGGGGGGCAAATTACAATGAGCAGTTCTTC. This translates into CSARSSGGANYNEQFF.

The chain employs TRBV6-1 and TRBJ2-2, with D possibly TRBD2 on 6 matching bases. Trimming removed 0 bases from V and 5 bases from J, with 10 bases in between. CDR1 is MNHNS and CDR2 is SASEGT in the germline V gene. There are 15 residues in the CDR3. This CDR3 is CASSEAWGVTGELFF. The DNA of the CDR3 is TGTGCCAGCAGTGAAGCTTGGGGGGTGACCGGGGAGCTGTTTTTT.

This clonotype was seen more than once but under ten times. The chain carries TRBV15 and TRBJ2-3, with TRBD2 matching 10 bases. The ends lost 1 base at V and 7 bases at J; junction bases unmatched: 17. This CDR3 comprises 19 residues. Germline lookup yields CDR1 LNHNV and CDR2 YYDKDF (reference sequence). The CDR3 here is CATSRGARTSGYSRHTQYF. The DNA for the CDR3 is TGTGCCACCAGCAGAGGGGCAAGGACTAGCGGCTACTCCCGTCATACGCAGTATTTT.

This clonotype was picked up a small number of times. J is TRBJ2-2 and V is TRBV5-1; tentatively, D is TRBD1 or TRBD2 (5 bases each). Germline V CDR1 and CDR2: SGHRS, YFSETQ. Trimming cost V 3 bases and J 6 bases, with 15 bases left between them. CDR3 length: 15 amino acids. The chain's CDR3 is CASSYRTLGAGELFF. The DNA of the CDR3 is TGCGCCAGCAGCTATCGGACATTGGGGGCCGGGGAGCTGTTTTTT.

The chain carries TRBV12-3 or TRBV12-4 and TRBJ2-7; D remains ambiguous. CDR3 length: 12 amino acids. The V end lost 4 bases, the J end lost 5 bases, and 9 bases lay between the germline ends. CDR3 protein: CASSSPPNEQYF. In DNA form, the CDR3 reads TGTGCCAGCAGTTCTCCTCCCAACGAGCAGTACTTC.

The chain is built from TRBV18 and TRBJ2-1; perhaps TRBD1 as D (6 bases). The CDR3 covers 14 residues. Germline loops: CDR1 KGHSH, CDR2 LQKENI. With 2 bases removed from V and 5 bases from J, the gap between germline ends came to 10 bases. CDR3 sequence (DNA): TGTGCCAGCTCACCAAGTTGGACAGACAATGAGCAGTTCTTC. This codes for CASSPSWTDNEQFF.

The chain combines TRBV6-2 or TRBV6-3 with TRBJ1-1; no clear D gene. The germline V and J ends were trimmed by 3 bases and 0 bases, with 8 bases remaining between them. Per the germline V gene, CDR1 is MNHEY and CDR2 is SVGEGT. This CDR3 has 14 amino acids. DNA of the CDR3: TGTGCCAGCAGTTATGCCAGGATGAACACTGAAGCTTTCTTT. This sequence encodes CASSYARMNTEAFF.

This chain connects TRBV9 to TRBJ1-5, with no clear D. There are 14 residues in the CDR3. The V end lost 0 bases, the J end lost 0 bases, and 4 bases lay between the germline ends. Germline V lookup: CDR1 SGDLS, CDR2 YYNGEE. The CDR3 DNA sequence: TGTGCCAGCAGCGTAGGAGCTAGCAATCAGCCCCAGCATTTT. Translation gives CASSVGASNQPQHF.

The V call is TRBV19, the J call TRBJ1-5, with D possibly matching TRBD1 (6 bases). V lost 5 bases and J 0 bases, leaving 11 bases between the germline ends. CDR1 is LNHDA, CDR2 SQIVND, per germline (reference sequence). CDR3 size: 15 residues. CDR3: CASSPTGPSNQPQHF. The DNA for the CDR3 is TGTGCCAGTAGTCCGACAGGACCTAGCAATCAGCCCCAGCATTTT.

This clonotype was detected a few times. The chain combines TRBV10-3 with TRBJ2-7, with 7 bases lining up with TRBD1. Losses at the gene ends were 4 bases for V and 2 bases for J; bases not matched to a gene: 5. CDR1 and CDR2 from the germline V gene are ENHRY and SYGVKD. The CDR3 is made up of 14 amino acids. The CDR3 reads CAISASGQTYEQYF. The DNA for the CDR3 is TGTGCCATCAGTGCCTCGGGACAGACCTACGAGCAGTACTTC.

V and J are TRBV25-1 and TRBJ1-1; D gene uncertain. There are 13 residues in the CDR3. Germline assignment: CDR1 MGHDK and CDR2 SYGVNS. The germline V and J ends were trimmed by 6 bases and 11 bases, with 19 bases remaining between them. In nucleotides, the CDR3 is TGTGCCAGCAGCGCAGTCGGGGTTACTCGGGCTTTCTTT. This translates into CASSAVGVTRAFF.

This chain links TRBV7-2 with TRBJ1-1; 9 nucleotides agree with TRBD1. CDR3 length equals 15 residues. V trimming: 2 bases; J trimming: 2 bases; junction bases outside the gene matches: 3. Germline-derived CDR1 and CDR2 are SGHTA and FQGNSA. The CDR3 sequence: CASSLKGQGNTEAFF. The CDR3 DNA is TGTGCCAGCAGCTTAAAGGGACAGGGTAACACTGAAGCTTTCTTT.

The chain uses TRBV3-1 and TRBJ1-5; tentative D call: TRBD1 (5 bases). Germline values: CDR1 LGHDT, CDR2 YNNKEL (reference sequence). With 4 bases removed from V and 4 bases from J, the gap between germline ends came to 8 bases. The CDR3 is 13 amino acids. The CDR3 protein is CASSRQLNQPQHF. CDR3 nucleotide sequence: TGTGCCAGCAGCCGACAGTTGAATCAGCCCCAGCATTTT.

This clonotype appeared a few times. V gene TRBV7-2 combines with J gene TRBJ2-3, with 7 bases that match TRBD2. The CDR3 is 15 residues long. V shed 4 bases and J 0 bases; nucleotides not matched to a gene: 4. Germline assignment: CDR1 SGHTA and CDR2 FQGNSA. The CDR3 reads CASSSAGVSTDTQYF. In DNA form, the CDR3 reads TGTGCCAGCAGCTCTGCGGGGGTTAGCACAGATACGCAGTATTTT. The full variable domain, rest sourced from reference TRBV7-2 and TRBJ2-3, is GAGVSQSPSNKVTEKGKDVELRCDPISGHTALYWYRQSLGQGLEFLIYFQGNSAPDKSGLPSDRFSAERTGGSVSTLTIQRTQQEDSAVYLCASSSAGVSTDTQYFGPGTRLTVL.